A single T cell receptor beta chain is shown here with its context. Its cognate antigen is unknown. Researchers ran the PCR with 60 Vbeta and 13 Jbeta primers. Some clones are missing from TCRdb's copy, which holds only in-frame ones; the method was immunoSEQ multiplex PCR. The sample includes about 140,000 clones, 80% of them seen just once. The record originates from a study of cytomegalovirus exposure and HLA in healthy donors. Overall study findings and caveats: It was in a later analysis that TCR association rates were seen to vary by HLA locus, highest for DRB1 and lowest for HLA-C.

In germline, CDR1 is MGHDK, CDR2 SYGVNS. The CDR3 has 14 residues. Trimming cost V 0 bases and J 2 bases, with 8 bases left between them. J is TRBJ2-7 and V is TRBV25-1, with unresolved D. The sequenced sample consisted of PBMCs. This sequence was found in a man aged 50 or older in good health and CMV-seronegative. The chain's CDR3 is CASSEYHSTYEQYF. The CDR3 DNA sequence: TGTGCCAGCAGTGAATATCACAGCACCTACGAGCAGTACTTC.